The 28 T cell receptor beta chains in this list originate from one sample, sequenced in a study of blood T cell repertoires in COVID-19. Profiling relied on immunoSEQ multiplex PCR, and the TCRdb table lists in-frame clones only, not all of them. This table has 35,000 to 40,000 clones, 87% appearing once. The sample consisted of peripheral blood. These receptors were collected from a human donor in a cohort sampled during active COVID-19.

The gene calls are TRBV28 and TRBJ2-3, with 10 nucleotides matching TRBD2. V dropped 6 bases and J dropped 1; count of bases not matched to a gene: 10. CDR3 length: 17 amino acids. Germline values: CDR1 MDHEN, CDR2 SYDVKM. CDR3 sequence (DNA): TGTGCCAGCAGCCCACCGGTGGGGACTAGCGGCACAGATACGCAGTATTTT. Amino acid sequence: CASSPPVGTSGTDTQYF.

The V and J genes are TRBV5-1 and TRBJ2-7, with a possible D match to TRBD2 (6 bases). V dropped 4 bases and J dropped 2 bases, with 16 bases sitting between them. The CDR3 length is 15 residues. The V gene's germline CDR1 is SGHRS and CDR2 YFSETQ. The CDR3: CASSPDPGLAYEQYF. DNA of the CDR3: TGCGCCAGCAGCCCGGACCCGGGACTTGCCTACGAGCAGTACTTC.

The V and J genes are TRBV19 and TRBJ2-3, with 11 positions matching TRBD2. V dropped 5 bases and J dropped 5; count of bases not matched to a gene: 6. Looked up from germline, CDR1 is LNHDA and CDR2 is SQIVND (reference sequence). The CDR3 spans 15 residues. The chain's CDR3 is CASSLLAGAVDTQYF. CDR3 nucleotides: TGTGCCAGTAGTCTACTAGCGGGAGCAGTAGATACGCAGTATTTT.

The CDR3 coding sequence is TGTGCCAGCAGCTTAACCCAGGGAGGATACTACACCTTC. It is translated as CASSLTQGGYYTF. The chain recombines TRBV7-9 with TRBJ1-2, with D perhaps TRBD1 (5 bases). The CDR3 length is 13 residues. The V gene lost 2 bases and the J gene lost 10 bases, with 14 bases spanning the gap. CDR1 and CDR2 (germline): SEHNR, FQNEAQ (reference sequence).

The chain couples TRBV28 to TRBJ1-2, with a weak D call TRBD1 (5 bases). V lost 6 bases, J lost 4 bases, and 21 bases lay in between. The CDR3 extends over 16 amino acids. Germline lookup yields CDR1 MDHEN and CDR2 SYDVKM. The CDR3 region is CASSLRARVYGYGYTF. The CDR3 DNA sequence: TGTGCCAGCAGCCTCAGGGCCCGAGTTTATGGCTATGGCTACACCTTC.

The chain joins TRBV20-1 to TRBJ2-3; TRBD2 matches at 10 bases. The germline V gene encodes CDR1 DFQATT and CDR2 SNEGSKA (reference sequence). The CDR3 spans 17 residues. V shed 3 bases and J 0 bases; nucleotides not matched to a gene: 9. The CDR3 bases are TGCAGTGCTAGTGAAGCGGGAGGGCGAATGAGCACAGATACGCAGTATTTT. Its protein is CSASEAGGRMSTDTQYF.

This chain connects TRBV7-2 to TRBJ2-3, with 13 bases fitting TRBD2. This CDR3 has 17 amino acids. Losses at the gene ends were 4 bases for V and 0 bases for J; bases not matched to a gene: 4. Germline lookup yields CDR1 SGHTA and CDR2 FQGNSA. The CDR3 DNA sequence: TGTGCCAGCAGCTGGACTAGCGGGAGCCCGAGCACAGATACGCAGTATTTT. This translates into CASSWTSGSPSTDTQYF.

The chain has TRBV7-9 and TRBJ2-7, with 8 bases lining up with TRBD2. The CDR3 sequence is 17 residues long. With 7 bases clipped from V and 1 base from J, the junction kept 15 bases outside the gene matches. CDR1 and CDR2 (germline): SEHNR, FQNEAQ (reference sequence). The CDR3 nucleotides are TGTGCCAGCATCCCAACCTTCCCCGCGGGGGGTTCCTACGAGCAGTACTTC. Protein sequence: CASIPTFPAGGSYEQYF.

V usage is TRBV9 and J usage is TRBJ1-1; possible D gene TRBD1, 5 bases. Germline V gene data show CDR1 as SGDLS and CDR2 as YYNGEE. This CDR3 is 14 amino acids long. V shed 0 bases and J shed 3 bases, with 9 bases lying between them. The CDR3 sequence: CASSVGQGHTEAFF. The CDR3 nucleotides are TGTGCCAGCAGCGTAGGGCAGGGCCACACTGAAGCTTTCTTT. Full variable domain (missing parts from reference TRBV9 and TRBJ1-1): DSGVTQTPKHLITATGQRVTLRCSPRSGDLSVYWYQQSLDQGLQFLIQYYNGEERAKGNILERFSAQQFPDLHSELNLSSLELGDSALYFCASSVGQGHTEAFFGQGTRLTVV.

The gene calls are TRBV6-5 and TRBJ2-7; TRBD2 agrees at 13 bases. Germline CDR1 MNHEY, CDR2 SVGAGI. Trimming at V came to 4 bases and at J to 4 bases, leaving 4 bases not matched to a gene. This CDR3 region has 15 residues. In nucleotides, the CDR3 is TGTGCCAGCAGTTGGGGGACTAGCGGGATGTACGAGCAGTACTTC. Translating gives CASSWGTSGMYEQYF.

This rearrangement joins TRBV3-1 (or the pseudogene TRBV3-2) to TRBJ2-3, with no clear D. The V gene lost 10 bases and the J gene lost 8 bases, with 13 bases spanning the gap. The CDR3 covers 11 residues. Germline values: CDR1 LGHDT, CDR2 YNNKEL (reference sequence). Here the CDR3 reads CAISSGGTQYF. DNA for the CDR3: TGTGCCATCTCCTCCGGCGGTACGCAGTATTTT.

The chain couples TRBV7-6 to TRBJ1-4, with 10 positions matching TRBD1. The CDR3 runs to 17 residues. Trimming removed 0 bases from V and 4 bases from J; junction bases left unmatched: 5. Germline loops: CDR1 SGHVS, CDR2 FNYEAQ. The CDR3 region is CASSLARGTGVNEKLFF. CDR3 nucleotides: TGTGCCAGCAGCTTAGCGCGCGGGACAGGGGTTAATGAAAAACTGTTTTTT.

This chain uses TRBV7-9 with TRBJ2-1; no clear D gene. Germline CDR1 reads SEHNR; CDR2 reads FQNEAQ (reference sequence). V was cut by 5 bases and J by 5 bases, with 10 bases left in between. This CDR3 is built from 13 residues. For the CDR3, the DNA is TGTGCCAGCAGCCCTACGGTGAACAATGAGCAGTTCTTC. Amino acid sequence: CASSPTVNNEQFF.

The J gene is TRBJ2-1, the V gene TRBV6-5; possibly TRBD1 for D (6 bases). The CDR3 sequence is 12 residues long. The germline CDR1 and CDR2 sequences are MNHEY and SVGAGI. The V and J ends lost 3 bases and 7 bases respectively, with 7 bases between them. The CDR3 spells CASSYRGNEQFF. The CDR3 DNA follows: TGTGCCAGCAGTTATAGGGGGAATGAGCAGTTCTTC.

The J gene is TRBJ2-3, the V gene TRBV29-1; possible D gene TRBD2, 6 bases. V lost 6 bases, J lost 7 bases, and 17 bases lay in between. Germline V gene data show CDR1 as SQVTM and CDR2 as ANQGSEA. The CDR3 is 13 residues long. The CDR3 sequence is CSVGGKEVNTQYF. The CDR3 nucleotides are TGCAGCGTGGGGGGTAAAGAGGTAAATACGCAGTATTTT.

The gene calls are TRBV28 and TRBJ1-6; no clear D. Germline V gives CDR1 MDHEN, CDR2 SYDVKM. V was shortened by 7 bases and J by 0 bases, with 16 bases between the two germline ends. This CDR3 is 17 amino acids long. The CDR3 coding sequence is TGTGCCAGCACGCTACGAGTGGGCGACTCCTATAATTCACCCCTCCACTTT. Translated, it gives CASTLRVGDSYNSPLHF.

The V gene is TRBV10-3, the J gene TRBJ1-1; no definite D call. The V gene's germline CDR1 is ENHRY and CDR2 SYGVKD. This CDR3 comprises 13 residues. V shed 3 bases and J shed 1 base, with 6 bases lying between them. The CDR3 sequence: CAISDAGNTEAFF. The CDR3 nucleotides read TGTGCCATCAGTGACGCGGGGAACACTGAAGCTTTCTTT.

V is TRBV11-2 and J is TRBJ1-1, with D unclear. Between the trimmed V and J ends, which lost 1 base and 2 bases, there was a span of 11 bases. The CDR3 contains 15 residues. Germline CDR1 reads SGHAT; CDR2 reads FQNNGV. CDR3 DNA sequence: TGTGCCAGCAGCTTAGCGGCCGAGGCTAACACTGAAGCTTTCTTT. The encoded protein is CASSLAAEANTEAFF.

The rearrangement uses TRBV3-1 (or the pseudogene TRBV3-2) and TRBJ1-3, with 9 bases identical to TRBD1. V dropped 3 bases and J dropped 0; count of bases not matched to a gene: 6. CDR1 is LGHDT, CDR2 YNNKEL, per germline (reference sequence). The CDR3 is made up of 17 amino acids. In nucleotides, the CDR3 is TGTGCCAGCAGCCATTGGGGACAGGGACCCTCTGGAAACACCATATATTTT. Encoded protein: CASSHWGQGPSGNTIYF.

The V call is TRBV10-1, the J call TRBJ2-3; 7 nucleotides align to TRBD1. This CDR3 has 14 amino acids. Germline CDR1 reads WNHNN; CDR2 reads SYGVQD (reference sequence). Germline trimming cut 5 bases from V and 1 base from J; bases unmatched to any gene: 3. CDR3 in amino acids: CASSRDSRTDTQYF. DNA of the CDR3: TGCGCCAGCAGTCGGGACAGTCGCACAGATACGCAGTATTTT.

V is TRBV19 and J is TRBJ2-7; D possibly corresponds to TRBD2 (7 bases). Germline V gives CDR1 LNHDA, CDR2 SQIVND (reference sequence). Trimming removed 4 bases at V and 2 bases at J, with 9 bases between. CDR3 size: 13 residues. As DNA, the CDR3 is TGTGCCAGTAGTAGGGGGGGGCCCTACGAGCAGTACTTC. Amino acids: CASSRGGPYEQYF.

The CDR3 loop reads CASSISLSGQPQHF. The DNA of the CDR3 is TGTGCCAGTAGTATCTCCCTTTCCGGTCAGCCCCAGCATTTT. V and J are TRBV19 and TRBJ1-5, with D uncertain. Germline CDR1 is LNHDA and CDR2 is SQIVND (reference sequence). The V end lost 3 bases, the J end lost 6 bases, and 12 bases lay between the germline ends. This CDR3 contains 14 residues.

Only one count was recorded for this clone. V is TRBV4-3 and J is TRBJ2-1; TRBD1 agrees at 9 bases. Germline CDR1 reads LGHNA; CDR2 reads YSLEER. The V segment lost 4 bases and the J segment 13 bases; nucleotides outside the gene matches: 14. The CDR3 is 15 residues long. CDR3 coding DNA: TGCGCCAGCAGCCGAGGGACAGGGTATTTAGCCGCACAGTTCTTC. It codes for CASSRGTGYLAAQFF.

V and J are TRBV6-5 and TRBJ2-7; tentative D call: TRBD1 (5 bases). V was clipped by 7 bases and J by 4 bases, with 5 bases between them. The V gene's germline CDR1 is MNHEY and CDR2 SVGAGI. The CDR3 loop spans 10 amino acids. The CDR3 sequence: CASKGYEQYF. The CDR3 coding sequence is TGTGCCAGCAAGGGGTACGAGCAGTACTTC.

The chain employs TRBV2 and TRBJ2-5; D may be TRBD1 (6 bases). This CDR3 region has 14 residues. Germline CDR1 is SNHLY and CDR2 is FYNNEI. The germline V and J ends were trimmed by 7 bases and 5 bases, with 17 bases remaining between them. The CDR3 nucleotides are TGTGCCAGCAATGGGGGCTGGGGTGGGGAGACCCAGTACTTC. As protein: CASNGGWGGETQYF.

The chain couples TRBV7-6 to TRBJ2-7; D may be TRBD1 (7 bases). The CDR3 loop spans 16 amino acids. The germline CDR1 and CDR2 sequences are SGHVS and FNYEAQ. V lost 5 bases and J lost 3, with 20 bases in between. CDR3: CASSPGAGQSFYEQYF. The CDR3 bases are TGTGCCAGCAGCCCAGGGGCGGGACAGTCTTTCTACGAGCAGTACTTC. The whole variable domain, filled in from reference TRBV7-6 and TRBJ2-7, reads GAGVSQSPRYKVTKRGQDVALRCDPISGHVSLYWYRQALGQGPEFLTYFNYEAQQDKSGLPNDRFSAERPEGSISTLTIQRTEQRDSAMYRCASSPGAGQSFYEQYFGPGTRLTVT.

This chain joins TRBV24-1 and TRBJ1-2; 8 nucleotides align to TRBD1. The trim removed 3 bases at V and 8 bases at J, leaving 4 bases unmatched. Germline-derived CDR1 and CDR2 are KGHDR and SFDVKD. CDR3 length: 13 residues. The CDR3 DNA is TGTGCCACCAGTGATGGCAGGGGGCAAGGCTACACCTTC. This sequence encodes CATSDGRGQGYTF.

CDR3 nucleotides: TGTGCCAGCAGCCAACCTGCTAGCTCCAATGAGCAGTTCTTC. Its translation: CASSQPASSNEQFF. The chain combines TRBV3-1 (or the pseudogene TRBV3-2) with TRBJ2-1, with D possibly TRBD2 on 5 matching bases. This CDR3 comprises 14 residues. Deletions cut 2 bases from V and 6 bases from J, with 11 bases between. Germline V CDR1 and CDR2: LGHDT, YNNKEL (reference sequence).